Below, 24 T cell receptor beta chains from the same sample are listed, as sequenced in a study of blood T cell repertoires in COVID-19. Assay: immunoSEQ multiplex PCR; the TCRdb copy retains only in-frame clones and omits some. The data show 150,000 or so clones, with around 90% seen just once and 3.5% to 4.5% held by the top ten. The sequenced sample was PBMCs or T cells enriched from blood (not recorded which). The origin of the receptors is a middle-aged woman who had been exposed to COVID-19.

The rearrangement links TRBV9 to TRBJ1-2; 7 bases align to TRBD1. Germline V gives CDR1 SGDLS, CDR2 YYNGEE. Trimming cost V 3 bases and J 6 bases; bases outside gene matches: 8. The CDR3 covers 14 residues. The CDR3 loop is CASSASQTGNGYTF. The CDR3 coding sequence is TGTGCCAGCAGCGCATCACAGACAGGGAATGGCTACACCTTC.

The CDR3 DNA reads as TGTGCCAGTACCGGACAGCAAGAGACCCAGTACTTC. Translation: CASTGQQETQYF. The V and J genes are TRBV19 and TRBJ2-5; D perhaps matches TRBD1 (6 bases). V gave up 7 bases and J gave up 2 bases, with 8 bases separating them. The length of the CDR3 is 12 residues. CDR1 LNHDA and CDR2 SQIVND come from the germline V gene (reference sequence). The whole variable domain, remainder taken from reference TRBV19 and TRBJ2-5, is DGGITQSPKYLFRKEGQNVTLSCEQNLNHDAMYWYRQDPGQGLRLIYYSQIVNDFQKGDIAEGYSVSREKKESFPLTVTSAQKNPTAFYLCASTGQQETQYFGPGTRLLVL.

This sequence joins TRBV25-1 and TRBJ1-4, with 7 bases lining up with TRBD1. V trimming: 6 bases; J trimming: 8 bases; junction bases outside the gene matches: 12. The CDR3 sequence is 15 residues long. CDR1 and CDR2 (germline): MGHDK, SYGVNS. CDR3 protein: CASSQLGTEEEKLFF. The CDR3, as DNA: TGTGCCAGCAGCCAACTAGGGACAGAAGAGGAAAAACTGTTTTTT.

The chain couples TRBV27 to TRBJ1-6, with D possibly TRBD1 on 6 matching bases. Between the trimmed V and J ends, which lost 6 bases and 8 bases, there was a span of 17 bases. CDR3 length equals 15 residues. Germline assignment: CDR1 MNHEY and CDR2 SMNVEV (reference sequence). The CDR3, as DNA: TGTGCCAGCAGCCCCCTTAGGGGGTTACATTCACCCCTCCACTTT. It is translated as CASSPLRGLHSPLHF.

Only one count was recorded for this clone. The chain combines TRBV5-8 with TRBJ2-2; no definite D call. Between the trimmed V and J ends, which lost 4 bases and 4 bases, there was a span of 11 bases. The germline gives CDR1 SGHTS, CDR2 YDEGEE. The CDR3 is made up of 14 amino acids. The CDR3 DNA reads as TGTGCCAGCAGCCAGTCAATCCGCACCGGGGAGCTGTTTTTT. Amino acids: CASSQSIRTGELFF. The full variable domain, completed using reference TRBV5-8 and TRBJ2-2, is EAGVTQSPTHLIKTRGQQATLRCSPISGHTSVYWYQQALGLGLQFLLWYDEGEERNRGNFPPRFSGRQFPNYSSELNVNALELEDSALYLCASSQSIRTGELFFGEGSRLTVL.

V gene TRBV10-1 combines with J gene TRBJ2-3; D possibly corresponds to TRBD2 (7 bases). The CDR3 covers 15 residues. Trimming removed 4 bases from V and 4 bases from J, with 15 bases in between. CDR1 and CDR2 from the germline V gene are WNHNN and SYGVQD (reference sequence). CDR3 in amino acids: CASSVGGALADTQYF. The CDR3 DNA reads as TGCGCCAGCAGTGTAGGGGGGGCCCTCGCAGATACGCAGTATTTT.

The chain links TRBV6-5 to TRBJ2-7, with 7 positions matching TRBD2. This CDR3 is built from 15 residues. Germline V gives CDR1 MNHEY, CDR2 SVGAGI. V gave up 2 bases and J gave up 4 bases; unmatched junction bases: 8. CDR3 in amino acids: CASSYGGTGGYEQYF. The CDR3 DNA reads TGTGCCAGCAGTTACGGCGGGACGGGAGGATACGAGCAGTACTTC.

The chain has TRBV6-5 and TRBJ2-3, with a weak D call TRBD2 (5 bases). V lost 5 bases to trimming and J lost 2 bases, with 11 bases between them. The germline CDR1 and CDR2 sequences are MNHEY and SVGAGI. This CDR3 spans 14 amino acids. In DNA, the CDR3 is TGTGCCAGCAGTACGACGGGGAACACAGATACGCAGTATTTT. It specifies CASSTTGNTDTQYF.

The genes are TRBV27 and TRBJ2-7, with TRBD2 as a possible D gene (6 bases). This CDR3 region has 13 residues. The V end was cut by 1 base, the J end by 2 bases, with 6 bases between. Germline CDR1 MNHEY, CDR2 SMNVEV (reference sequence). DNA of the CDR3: TGTGCCAGCAGTTTATGGGGGGCCTACGAGCAGTACTTC. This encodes CASSLWGAYEQYF.

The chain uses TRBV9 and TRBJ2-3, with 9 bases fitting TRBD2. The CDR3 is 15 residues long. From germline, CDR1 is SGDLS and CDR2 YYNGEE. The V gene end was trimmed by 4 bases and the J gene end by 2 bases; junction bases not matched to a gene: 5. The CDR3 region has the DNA TGTGCCAGCAGCAAAGGACTAGCGATCACAGATACGCAGTATTTT. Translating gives CASSKGLAITDTQYF.

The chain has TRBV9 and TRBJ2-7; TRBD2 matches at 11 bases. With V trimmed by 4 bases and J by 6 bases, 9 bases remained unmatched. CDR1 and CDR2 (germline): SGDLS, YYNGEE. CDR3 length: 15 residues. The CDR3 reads CASSLQTSGDVEQYF. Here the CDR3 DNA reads TGTGCCAGCAGCTTACAGACTAGCGGGGACGTCGAGCAGTACTTC. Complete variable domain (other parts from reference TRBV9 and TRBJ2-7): DSGVTQTPKHLITATGQRVTLRCSPRSGDLSVYWYQQSLDQGLQFLIQYYNGEERAKGNILERFSAQQFPDLHSELNLSSLELGDSALYFCASSLQTSGDVEQYFGPGTRLTVT.

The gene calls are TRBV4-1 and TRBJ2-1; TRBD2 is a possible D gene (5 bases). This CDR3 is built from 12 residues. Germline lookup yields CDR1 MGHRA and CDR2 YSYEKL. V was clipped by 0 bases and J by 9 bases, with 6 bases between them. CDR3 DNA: TGCGCCAGCAGCCAAGACGGACTTGAGCAGTTCTTC. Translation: CASSQDGLEQFF.

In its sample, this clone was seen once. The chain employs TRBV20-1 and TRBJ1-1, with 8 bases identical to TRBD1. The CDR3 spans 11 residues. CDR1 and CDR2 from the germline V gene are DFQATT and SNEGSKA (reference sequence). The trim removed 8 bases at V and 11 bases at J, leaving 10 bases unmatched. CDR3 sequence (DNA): TGCAGTTCCCCCCTACGGGACAGGGCTTTCTTT. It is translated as CSSPLRDRAFF.

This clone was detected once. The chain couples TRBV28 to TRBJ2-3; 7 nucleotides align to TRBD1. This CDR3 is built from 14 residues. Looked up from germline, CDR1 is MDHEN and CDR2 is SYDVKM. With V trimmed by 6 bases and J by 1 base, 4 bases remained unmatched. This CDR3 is CASSGQAGTDTQYF. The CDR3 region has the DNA TGTGCCAGCAGCGGACAGGCAGGCACAGATACGCAGTATTTT. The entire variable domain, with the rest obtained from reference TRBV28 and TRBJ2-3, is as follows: DVKVTQSSRYLVKRTGEKVFLECVQDMDHENMFWYRQDPGLGLRLIYFSYDVKMKEKGDIPEGYSVSREKKERFSLILESASTNQTSMYLCASSGQAGTDTQYFGPGTRLTVL.

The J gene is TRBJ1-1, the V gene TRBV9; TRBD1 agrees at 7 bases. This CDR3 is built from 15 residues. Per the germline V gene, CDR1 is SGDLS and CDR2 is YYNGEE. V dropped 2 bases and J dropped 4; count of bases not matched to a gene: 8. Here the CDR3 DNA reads TGTGCCAGCAGCGTTTCGGACAGGTATGGCACTGAAGCTTTCTTT. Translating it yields CASSVSDRYGTEAFF.

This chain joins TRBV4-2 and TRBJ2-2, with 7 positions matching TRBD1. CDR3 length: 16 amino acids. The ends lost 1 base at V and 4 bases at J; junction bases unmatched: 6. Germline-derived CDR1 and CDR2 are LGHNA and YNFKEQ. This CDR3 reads CASSQARGRVTGELFF. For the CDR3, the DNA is TGTGCCAGCAGCCAAGCAAGGGGGCGGGTCACCGGGGAGCTGTTTTTT.

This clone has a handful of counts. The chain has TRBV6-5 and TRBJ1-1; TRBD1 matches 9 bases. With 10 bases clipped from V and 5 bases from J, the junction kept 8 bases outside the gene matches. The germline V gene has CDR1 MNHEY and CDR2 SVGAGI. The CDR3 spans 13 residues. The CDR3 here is CAIERQGGTEAFF. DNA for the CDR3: TGTGCCATCGAAAGACAGGGGGGAACTGAAGCTTTCTTT.

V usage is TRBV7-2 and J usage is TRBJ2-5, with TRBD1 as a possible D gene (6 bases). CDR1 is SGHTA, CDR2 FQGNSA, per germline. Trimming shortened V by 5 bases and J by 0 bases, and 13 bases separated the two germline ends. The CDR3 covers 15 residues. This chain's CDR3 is CASSKYTGNQETQYF. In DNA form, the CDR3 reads TGTGCCAGCAGCAAATATACAGGGAACCAAGAGACCCAGTACTTC. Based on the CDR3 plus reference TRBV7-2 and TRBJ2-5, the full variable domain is GAGVSQSPSNKVTEKGKDVELRCDPISGHTALYWYRQSLGQGLEFLIYFQGNSAPDKSGLPSDRFSAERTGGSVSTLTIQRTQQEDSAVYLCASSKYTGNQETQYFGPGTRLLVL.

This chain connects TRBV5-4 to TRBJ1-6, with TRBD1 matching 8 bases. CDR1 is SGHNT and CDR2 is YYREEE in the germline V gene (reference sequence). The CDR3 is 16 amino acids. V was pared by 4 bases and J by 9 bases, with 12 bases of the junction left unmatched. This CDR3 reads CASSPYLGQGLSPLHF. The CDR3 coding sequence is TGTGCCAGCAGCCCGTATCTTGGACAGGGACTTTCACCCCTCCACTTT.

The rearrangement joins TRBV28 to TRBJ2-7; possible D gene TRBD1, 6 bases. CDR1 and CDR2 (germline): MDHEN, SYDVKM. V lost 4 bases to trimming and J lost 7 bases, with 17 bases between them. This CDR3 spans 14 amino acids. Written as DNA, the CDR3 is TGTGCCAGCAGTTCCCCGGACAGTCACCGAGAGCAGTACTTC. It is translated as CASSSPDSHREQYF.

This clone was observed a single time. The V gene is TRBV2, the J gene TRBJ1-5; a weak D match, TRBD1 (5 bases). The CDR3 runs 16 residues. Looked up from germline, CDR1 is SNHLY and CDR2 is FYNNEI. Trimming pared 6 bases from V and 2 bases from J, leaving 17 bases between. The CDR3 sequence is CASRDWRGNGNQPQHF. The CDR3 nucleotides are TGTGCCAGCAGGGATTGGAGGGGCAACGGCAATCAGCCCCAGCATTTT.

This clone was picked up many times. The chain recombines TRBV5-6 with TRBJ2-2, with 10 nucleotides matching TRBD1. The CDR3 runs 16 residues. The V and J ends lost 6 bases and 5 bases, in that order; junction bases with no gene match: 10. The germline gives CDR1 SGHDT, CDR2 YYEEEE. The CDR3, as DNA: TGTGCCAGCACCTATTTACCGGGACAGGGGACCGGGGAGCTGTTTTTT. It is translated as CASTYLPGQGTGELFF.

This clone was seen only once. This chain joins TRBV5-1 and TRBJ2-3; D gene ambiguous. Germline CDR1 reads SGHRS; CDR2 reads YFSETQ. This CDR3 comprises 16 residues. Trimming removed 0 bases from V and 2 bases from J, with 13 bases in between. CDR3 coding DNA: TGCGCCAGCAGCTTGGCCACGGGTCCCTACACAGATACGCAGTATTTT. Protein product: CASSLATGPYTDTQYF. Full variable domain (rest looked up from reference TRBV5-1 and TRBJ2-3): KAGVTQTPRYLIKTRGQQVTLSCSPISGHRSVSWYQQTPGQGLQFLFEYFSETQRNKGNFPGRFSGRQFSNSRSEMNVSTLELGDSALYLCASSLATGPYTDTQYFGPGTRLTVL.

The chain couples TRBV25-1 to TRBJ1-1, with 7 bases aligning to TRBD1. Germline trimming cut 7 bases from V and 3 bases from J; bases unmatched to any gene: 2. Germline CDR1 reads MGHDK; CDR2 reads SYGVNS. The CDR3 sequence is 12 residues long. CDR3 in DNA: TGTGCCAGCACGACAGGGCACACTGAAGCTTTCTTT. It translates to CASTTGHTEAFF.